Listed below are T cell receptor beta chains from one sample, sequenced in a study of T-cell reconstitution after alpha-beta-depleted transplantation in children. TCRdb re-called the PCR reads through MiXCR, storing one row per CDR3 protein. The repertoire holds approximately 420,000 distinct CDR3 sequences, with under 13% as singletons. Sequences were derived from PBMCs from the stem cell graft donor, sampled from the stem cell graft. These receptors were collected from a human donor who donated a stem cell graft to a child with acute myeloid leukemia. Each CDR3 is given with its conserved first and last residue. The order of the fields is J gene, clone size, D gene, V gene, CDR3 DNA, CDR3 protein. The D gene is left open where the match is weak. Clone size appears in some rows only: once, few, many, or a class for an expanded clone.

j_gene: TRBJ2-1; abundance: .; d_gene: TRBD1; v_gene: TRBV11-2; CDR3nt: TGTGCCAGCAGCATCGGACAGGGGCCCTACAATGAGCAGTTCTTC; CDR3aa: CASSIGQGPYNEQFF
j_gene: TRBJ2-3; abundance: few; d_gene: .; v_gene: TRBV20-1; CDR3nt: TGCAGTGCTAGGGACACCGGTCTCCCAAGCACAGATACGCAGTATTTT; CDR3aa: CSARDTGLPSTDTQYF
j_gene: TRBJ2-1; abundance: .; d_gene: TRBD1; v_gene: TRBV27; CDR3nt: TGTGCCAGCAGTGTAAAAGGGACAGGGGGCTACAATGAGCAGTTCTTC; CDR3aa: CASSVKGTGGYNEQFF
j_gene: TRBJ1-2; abundance: .; d_gene: .; v_gene: TRBV20-1; CDR3nt: TGCAGTGCTTACAGGGTACCGGGTCAGTCCGGCTACACCTTC; CDR3aa: CSAYRVPGQSGYTF
j_gene: TRBJ2-5; abundance: many; d_gene: .; v_gene: TRBV25-1; CDR3nt: TGTGCCAGCAGTGAATCGACAGGACCACAAGAGACCCAGTACTTC; CDR3aa: CASSESTGPQETQYF
j_gene: TRBJ2-7; abundance: .; d_gene: .; v_gene: TRBV12-3/TRBV12-4; CDR3nt: TGTGCCAGCAGTCCCGGGAACTACGAGCAGTACTTC; CDR3aa: CASSPGNYEQYF
j_gene: TRBJ2-7; abundance: .; d_gene: TRBD2; v_gene: TRBV27; CDR3nt: TGTGCCAGCAGTTTACGGGGGGTGAAATCCTACGAGCAGTACTTC; CDR3aa: CASSLRGVKSYEQYF
j_gene: TRBJ2-5; abundance: few; d_gene: TRBD2; v_gene: TRBV28; CDR3nt: TGTGCCAGCAGTCCACTTGGGGGGGGAGGGGAGACCCAGTACTTC; CDR3aa: CASSPLGGGGETQYF
j_gene: TRBJ2-2; abundance: few; d_gene: .; v_gene: TRBV12-3/TRBV12-4; CDR3nt: TGTGCCAGCAGCTTCAGGATCCGCACCGGGGAGCTGTTTTTT; CDR3aa: CASSFRIRTGELFF
j_gene: TRBJ2-1; abundance: many; d_gene: .; v_gene: TRBV10-2; CDR3nt: TGCGCCAGCAGTGAGTCCAGCCTCGGTGGGTTCTTC; CDR3aa: CASSESSLGGFF
j_gene: TRBJ2-1; abundance: .; d_gene: .; v_gene: TRBV6-4; CDR3nt: TGTGCCATCAGACAACACAACACAACAATGGGTGAGCAGTTCTTC; CDR3aa: CAIRQHNTTMGEQFF
j_gene: TRBJ2-7; abundance: .; d_gene: TRBD2; v_gene: TRBV4-1; CDR3nt: TGCGCCAGCAGCCGCACCGGGACTAGCACCTACGAGCAGTACTTC; CDR3aa: CASSRTGTSTYEQYF
j_gene: TRBJ2-3; abundance: .; d_gene: .; v_gene: TRBV5-1; CDR3nt: TGCGCCAGCAGCTTTGGGTCCCGCGATACGCAGTATTTT; CDR3aa: CASSFGSRDTQYF
j_gene: TRBJ2-7; abundance: .; d_gene: .; v_gene: TRBV20-1; CDR3nt: TGCAGTGCTAGATTTTCTGGACTGCACTACGAGCAGTACTTC; CDR3aa: CSARFSGLHYEQYF
j_gene: TRBJ2-7; abundance: .; d_gene: .; v_gene: TRBV20-1; CDR3nt: TGCAGTGCCAGGGGGACTAGTCCCTACGAGCAGTACTTC; CDR3aa: CSARGTSPYEQYF
j_gene: TRBJ2-5; abundance: few; d_gene: .; v_gene: TRBV12-5; CDR3nt: TGTGCTAGTGGTTTGGCGGTCGGGGGGACCCAGTACTTC; CDR3aa: CASGLAVGGTQYF
j_gene: TRBJ1-5; abundance: .; d_gene: .; v_gene: TRBV28; CDR3nt: TGTGCCAGCTCCGACAGCTTCAATCAGCCCCAGCATTTT; CDR3aa: CASSDSFNQPQHF
j_gene: TRBJ1-1; abundance: .; d_gene: .; v_gene: TRBV5-4; CDR3nt: TGTGCCAGCAGCTTGGAAGGGGTCAGGACTGAAGCTTTCTTT; CDR3aa: CASSLEGVRTEAFF
j_gene: TRBJ2-3; abundance: .; d_gene: TRBD2; v_gene: TRBV11-2; CDR3nt: TGTGCCAGCAGCTTAAGCGGGGACGGCACAGATACGCAGTATTTT; CDR3aa: CASSLSGDGTDTQYF
j_gene: TRBJ2-1; abundance: many; d_gene: TRBD2; v_gene: TRBV20-1; CDR3nt: TGCAGTGCTAGGCCCTTAGGGACTATACGGGGATACAATGAGCAGTTCTTC; CDR3aa: CSARPLGTIRGYNEQFF
j_gene: TRBJ1-4; abundance: .; d_gene: .; v_gene: TRBV7-2; CDR3nt: TGTGCCAGCAGCCGAGTCAGGACTACTAATGAAAAACTGTTTTTT; CDR3aa: CASSRVRTTNEKLFF
j_gene: TRBJ2-5; abundance: .; d_gene: .; v_gene: TRBV11-2; CDR3nt: TGTGCCAGCAGCTTAGCCGTCAACTGGGGGGAGACCCAGTACTTC; CDR3aa: CASSLAVNWGETQYF
j_gene: TRBJ2-1; abundance: .; d_gene: .; v_gene: TRBV5-1; CDR3nt: TGCGCCAGCAGCTCCGGACTGGGGATCTCCTACAATGAGCAGTTCTTC; CDR3aa: CASSSGLGISYNEQFF
j_gene: TRBJ1-2; abundance: few; d_gene: .; v_gene: TRBV10-3; CDR3nt: TGTGCCATCAGCCCACAGGTTACGCTGGGCTACACCTTC; CDR3aa: CAISPQVTLGYTF
j_gene: TRBJ2-7; abundance: many; d_gene: TRBD2; v_gene: TRBV27; CDR3nt: TGTGCCAGCAGCCAGGGGCTAGCGGGAGTCTACGAGCAGTACTTC; CDR3aa: CASSQGLAGVYEQYF
j_gene: TRBJ1-4; abundance: many; d_gene: .; v_gene: TRBV3-1; CDR3nt: TGTGCCAGCAGCCGTAATGAAAAACTGTTTTTT; CDR3aa: CASSRNEKLFF
j_gene: TRBJ2-1; abundance: few; d_gene: TRBD1; v_gene: TRBV27; CDR3nt: TGTGCCAGCAGTTTTCTGGGACAGGGGGGTTCCAATGAGCAGTTCTTC; CDR3aa: CASSFLGQGGSNEQFF
j_gene: TRBJ2-7; abundance: .; d_gene: TRBD1; v_gene: TRBV29-1; CDR3nt: TGCAGCGTTGTTCTGGACAGGGGGTACTACGAGCAGTACTTC; CDR3aa: CSVVLDRGYYEQYF
j_gene: TRBJ2-3; abundance: many; d_gene: .; v_gene: TRBV20-1; CDR3nt: TGCAGTGCCTTCACAGATACGCAGTATTTT; CDR3aa: CSAFTDTQYF
j_gene: TRBJ1-2; abundance: .; d_gene: .; v_gene: TRBV5-1; CDR3nt: TGCGCCAGCAGCTTGGCCGGTTCGGGGGATTATGGCTACACCTTC; CDR3aa: CASSLAGSGDYGYTF
j_gene: TRBJ1-1; abundance: .; d_gene: TRBD1; v_gene: TRBV12-3/TRBV12-4; CDR3nt: TGTGCCAGCACCCCCGGGACAGGGGGCTGGACTGAAGCTTTCTTT; CDR3aa: CASTPGTGGWTEAFF
j_gene: TRBJ2-2; abundance: few; d_gene: TRBD1; v_gene: TRBV5-1; CDR3nt: TGCGCCAGCAGGTCGGGACAGTCTCCCACCGGGGAGCTGTTTTTT; CDR3aa: CASRSGQSPTGELFF
j_gene: TRBJ2-7; abundance: few; d_gene: .; v_gene: TRBV27; CDR3nt: TGTGCCAGCGCCCTGTCTCGGGCCCTAGCCTACGAGCAGTACTTC; CDR3aa: CASALSRALAYEQYF
j_gene: TRBJ2-1; abundance: few; d_gene: TRBD2; v_gene: TRBV20-1; CDR3nt: TGCAGTGCTAGACGGGAGGTAGGATTGAATGAGCAGTTCTTC; CDR3aa: CSARREVGLNEQFF
j_gene: TRBJ2-3; abundance: .; d_gene: .; v_gene: TRBV6-2/TRBV6-3; CDR3nt: TGTGCCAGCAGACTGCCGTGGGGGGCCTTCACAGATACGCAGTATTTT; CDR3aa: CASRLPWGAFTDTQYF
j_gene: TRBJ1-1; abundance: .; d_gene: .; v_gene: TRBV6-1; CDR3nt: TGTGCCAGCAGTGCGCCCCTACAGGAGGGGGCTTTCTTT; CDR3aa: CASSAPLQEGAFF
j_gene: TRBJ1-1; abundance: many; d_gene: .; v_gene: TRBV29-1; CDR3nt: TGCAGCACCTCATTGGGACCACGCACTGAAGCTTTCTTT; CDR3aa: CSTSLGPRTEAFF
j_gene: TRBJ2-5; abundance: many; d_gene: .; v_gene: TRBV20-1; CDR3nt: TGCAGTGCTAGGGTATGGGACACAGGACAAGAGACCCAGTACTTC; CDR3aa: CSARVWDTGQETQYF
j_gene: TRBJ2-3; abundance: many; d_gene: .; v_gene: TRBV30; CDR3nt: TGTGCCTGGCAACGGGGGGCCGGCACAGATACGCAGTATTTT; CDR3aa: CAWQRGAGTDTQYF
j_gene: TRBJ2-4; abundance: many; d_gene: TRBD2; v_gene: TRBV5-1; CDR3nt: TGCGCCAGCAGCTTGGATGGGGGAGGGCCCAACATTCAGTACTTC; CDR3aa: CASSLDGGGPNIQYF
j_gene: TRBJ2-3; abundance: few; d_gene: TRBD1; v_gene: TRBV7-3; CDR3nt: TGTGCCAGCAGCTTAGGAGGGACAGGAGGTCGGAATACGCAGTATTTT; CDR3aa: CASSLGGTGGRNTQYF
j_gene: TRBJ2-1; abundance: .; d_gene: TRBD2; v_gene: TRBV6-5; CDR3nt: TGTGCCAGCAGTTACGGTAGCGGGGCCGGAAATGAGCAGTTCTTC; CDR3aa: CASSYGSGAGNEQFF
j_gene: TRBJ2-1; abundance: few; d_gene: TRBD2; v_gene: TRBV6-5; CDR3nt: TGTGCCAGCAGTCCCGGGACTAGCGGAGAAAGCTCCTACAATGAGCAGTTCTTC; CDR3aa: CASSPGTSGESSYNEQFF
j_gene: TRBJ2-5; abundance: many; d_gene: .; v_gene: TRBV4-2; CDR3nt: TGTGCCAGCAGCCAAGCAGGAATGGGGACCCAGTACTTC; CDR3aa: CASSQAGMGTQYF
j_gene: TRBJ2-5; abundance: few; d_gene: TRBD1; v_gene: TRBV12-3/TRBV12-4; CDR3nt: TGTGCCAGCAGTACCGGGACAGACACGAAGACCCAGTACTTC; CDR3aa: CASSTGTDTKTQYF
j_gene: TRBJ2-4; abundance: many; d_gene: .; v_gene: TRBV6-5; CDR3nt: TGTGCCAGCAGTTATGGGACCCCCAAAGACATTCAGTACTTC; CDR3aa: CASSYGTPKDIQYF
j_gene: TRBJ2-3; abundance: few; d_gene: TRBD1; v_gene: TRBV4-2; CDR3nt: TGTGCCAGCAGCCGGCGGACAGGGGAGACAGATACGCAGTATTTT; CDR3aa: CASSRRTGETDTQYF
j_gene: TRBJ2-3; abundance: few; d_gene: TRBD1; v_gene: TRBV30; CDR3nt: TGTGCCTGGAGTGTGTCAGGGGGAGATACGCAGTATTTT; CDR3aa: CAWSVSGGDTQYF
j_gene: TRBJ2-3; abundance: few; d_gene: .; v_gene: TRBV20-1; CDR3nt: TGCAGTGCTATAGCGTCGGACTCTGGCCCAGATACGCAGTATTTT; CDR3aa: CSAIASDSGPDTQYF
j_gene: TRBJ1-2; abundance: few; d_gene: TRBD1; v_gene: TRBV5-1; CDR3nt: TGCGCCAGCAGCTTGGCCAGGGGGCGGCTTGGCTACACCTTC; CDR3aa: CASSLARGRLGYTF
j_gene: TRBJ1-2; abundance: .; d_gene: TRBD1; v_gene: TRBV6-1; CDR3nt: TGTGCCAGCAGTGAAGGGGGGACAGCTGATGGCTACACCTTC; CDR3aa: CASSEGGTADGYTF
j_gene: TRBJ1-2; abundance: many; d_gene: .; v_gene: TRBV12-3/TRBV12-4; CDR3nt: TGTGCCAGCAGTTATGGCTCTCTCTATGGCTACACCTTC; CDR3aa: CASSYGSLYGYTF
j_gene: TRBJ1-3; abundance: few; d_gene: .; v_gene: TRBV5-1; CDR3nt: TGCGCCAGCAGCCAAGAACCCAGCTCTGGAAACACCATATATTTT; CDR3aa: CASSQEPSSGNTIYF
j_gene: TRBJ2-1; abundance: .; d_gene: .; v_gene: TRBV4-1; CDR3nt: TGCGCCAGCAGCCAATTGGACGCAAGCTCCTACAATGAGCAGTTCTTC; CDR3aa: CASSQLDASSYNEQFF
j_gene: TRBJ2-7; abundance: many; d_gene: TRBD1; v_gene: TRBV25-1; CDR3nt: TGTGCCAGCAGTGAAGGGACAGGGGGTACCTACGAGCAGTACTTC; CDR3aa: CASSEGTGGTYEQYF
j_gene: TRBJ2-1; abundance: few; d_gene: .; v_gene: TRBV30; CDR3nt: TGTGCCTGGAGTGTACGGAATGGAGGTGAGCAGTTCTTC; CDR3aa: CAWSVRNGGEQFF
j_gene: TRBJ1-1; abundance: .; d_gene: .; v_gene: TRBV6-1; CDR3nt: TGTGCCAGCACCTCGGAGGGTTCGTTCACTGAAGCTTTCTTT; CDR3aa: CASTSEGSFTEAFF